This entry lists 11 T cell receptor beta chains sequenced from one sample in a study of Ad26.COV2.S vaccination and SARS-CoV-2 variants (TCRdb year 2021). Read against the paper, the sample's treatment or condition label means: some 20 received Ad26.COV2.S at low or high dose, single or two shots; roughly five received placebo; per-sample allocation not given. Repertoires of vaccine and placebo recipients were sequenced from samples taken on day 63 after the first injection. Library prep was done by the immunoSEQ multiplex PCR assay. This is the immuneACCESS table as TCRdb keeps it, with only in-frame sequences that have V and J called. A part of the clones is gone; compared with another copy, unresolved V genes explain less than half, and the rest is unexplained. The sample table contains about 430,000 clones; only one count was recorded for 80% to 95% of them. The ten largest clonotypes hold about 12% of the sample.

The input for sequencing was peripheral blood, taken in a trial of Ad26.COV2.S vaccine versus placebo. Receptors were obtained from a person aged 18 to 65 who received the Ad26.COV2.S COVID-19 vaccine or a placebo.

This chain connects TRBV30 to TRBJ1-3; D call uncertain. The V end lost 0 bases, the J end lost 0 bases, and 12 bases lay between the germline ends. CDR3 length equals 16 residues. Per the germline V gene, CDR1 is GTSNPN and CDR2 is SVGIG (reference sequence). CDR3 nucleotide sequence: TGTGCCTGGAGTGTGGGAGATTCTACCTCTGGAAACACCATATATTTT. It specifies CAWSVGDSTSGNTIYF.

V is TRBV7-3 and J is TRBJ2-1; D is perhaps TRBD2 (6 bases). Trimming removed 0 bases from V and 9 bases from J, with 21 bases in between. This CDR3 is 17 amino acids long. The germline V gene has CDR1 SGHTA and CDR2 FQGTGA. CDR3 DNA: TGTGCCAGCAGCTTAACGTTGCAAGCGGGCGTTTCGGGTGAGCAGTTCTTC. Its translation: CASSLTLQAGVSGEQFF.

The chain uses TRBV27 and TRBJ1-1, with 7 bases lining up with TRBD1. CDR1 and CDR2 (germline): MNHEY, SMNVEV (reference sequence). This CDR3 has 13 residues. V was pared by 5 bases and J by 3 bases, with 3 bases of the junction left unmatched. This chain's CDR3 is CASSRTGDTEAFF. The CDR3 bases are TGTGCCAGCAGTAGAACAGGGGACACTGAAGCTTTCTTT.

This clone was seen only a few times. The chain joins TRBV20-1 to TRBJ1-1; D gene ambiguous. V lost 3 bases and J 3 bases, leaving 5 bases between the germline ends. In germline, CDR1 is DFQATT, CDR2 SNEGSKA (reference sequence). The CDR3 covers 11 residues. The CDR3 spells CSARADTEAFF. CDR3 sequence (DNA): TGCAGTGCTAGGGCTGACACTGAAGCTTTCTTT.

This clone showed up just a few times. This CDR3 is CASSLNLNSPLHF. The CDR3 DNA follows: TGTGCCAGCAGCCTGAATCTGAATTCACCCCTCCACTTT. V usage is TRBV3-1 (or the pseudogene TRBV3-2) and J usage is TRBJ1-6; D gene uncertain. V was cut by 4 bases and J by 7 bases, with 8 bases left in between. In germline, CDR1 is LGHDT, CDR2 YNNKEL (reference sequence). The CDR3 is 13 amino acids.

The rearrangement links TRBV19 to TRBJ1-2; 7 nucleotides match TRBD1. The CDR3 spans 14 residues. Germline values: CDR1 LNHDA, CDR2 SQIVND (reference sequence). V lost 6 bases and J lost 5; bases outside the gene matches: 9. The CDR3 loop is CASRDQGVRYGYTF. CDR3 DNA sequence: TGTGCCAGTAGAGACCAGGGGGTTAGGTATGGCTACACCTTC.

The chain is built from TRBV18 and TRBJ1-2, with D possibly TRBD1 on 5 matching bases. V was clipped by 3 bases and J by 3 bases, with 14 bases between them. The CDR3 consists of 15 residues. The germline V gene has CDR1 KGHSH and CDR2 LQKENI. CDR3 in amino acids: CASSPGAGDHYGYTF. In DNA form, the CDR3 reads TGTGCCAGCTCACCCGGAGCCGGGGACCACTATGGCTACACCTTC.

The chain carries TRBV19 and TRBJ2-3; no clear D gene. Germline V gene data show CDR1 as LNHDA and CDR2 as SQIVND (reference sequence). V lost 6 bases and J lost 0, with 13 bases in between. CDR3 length: 15 amino acids. The CDR3 loop is CASSLQATSTDTQYF. As DNA, the CDR3 is TGTGCCAGTAGCCTCCAGGCCACTAGCACAGATACGCAGTATTTT.

The chain recombines TRBV5-4 with TRBJ2-5; 9 bases fit TRBD2. The CDR3 contains 18 residues. Trimming removed 4 bases from V and 2 bases from J; junction bases left unmatched: 15. Germline loops: CDR1 SGHNT, CDR2 YYREEE (reference sequence). CDR3 protein: CASSLDRGKGLAQETQYF. In DNA, the CDR3 is TGTGCCAGCAGCCTGGACCGGGGGAAGGGACTAGCACAAGAGACCCAGTACTTC. The full variable domain, completed using reference TRBV5-4 and TRBJ2-5, is ETGVTQSPTHLIKTRGQQVTLRCSSQSGHNTVSWYQQALGQGPQFIFQYYREEENGRGNFPPRFSGLQFPNYSSELNVNALELDDSALYLCASSLDRGKGLAQETQYFGPGTRLLVL.

This chain links TRBV7-8 with TRBJ2-1; 11 bases fit TRBD2. The junction had 19 bases not matched to a gene; V was cut back by 7 bases and J by 8 bases. The germline V gene has CDR1 SGHVS and CDR2 FQNEAQ. The CDR3 sequence is 18 residues long. CDR3 loop: CASTDRWTSGPPGDEQFF. CDR3 nucleotides: TGTGCCAGCACCGATAGGTGGACTAGCGGGCCCCCCGGGGATGAGCAGTTCTTC.

In its sample, this clone was seen a few times. This rearrangement joins TRBV5-1 to TRBJ1-2, with no clear D. V lost 0 bases, J lost 0 bases, and 9 bases lay in between. The germline CDR1 and CDR2 sequences are SGHRS and YFSETQ. The CDR3 covers 15 residues. CDR3: CASSLAQPTNYGYTF. The DNA of the CDR3 is TGCGCCAGCAGCTTGGCTCAGCCTACTAACTATGGCTACACCTTC.